This T cell receptor beta chain emerged from a study of T-cell memory formation after mild COVID-19 (dated by TCRdb to about 2021). As for the study more broadly: Most TCR sequence clusters were specific to one of the two donors. T-cell clones expanding and contracting after mild COVID-19 in two donors were tracked by longitudinal TCRalpha and TCRbeta repertoire sequencing. The cohort comprised two young, previously healthy adult volunteers, one female and one male.

Ficoll-Paque density gradient centrifugation was the method used to isolate PBMCs. The paper's findings and limits, for the study overall: Balanced CD4/CD8 phenotypes were observed for clones contracting from day 15 to 85, whereas a bias towards CD4+ was observed for a second wave of clones expanding from day 15 to 37. Contracting CD4+ clones were found mainly in CM and EM memory subsets, while CD8+ clones were enriched in EMRA. Some responding clones were found in pre-infection memory, which suggests that pre-existing cross-reactive memory T cells took part in the SARS-CoV-2 response. SARS-CoV-2 specificity of the second-wave clones peaking on day 37 was not confirmed. Only a couple of mild cases were covered by the study, and larger cohorts that include severe cases with pre-infection samples were considered necessary.

The instrument given in TCRdb is Illumina NovaSeq 6000. TCRalpha and TCRbeta cDNA libraries were constructed by 5'RACE with constant-segment primers, with sample barcodes and unique molecular identifiers being introduced. RNA was extracted from every sample with Trizol reagent. Library amplification was performed in two PCR steps, and a second sample barcode and Illumina TruSeq adapters were introduced in the second step. The libraries were sequenced on an Illumina NovaSeq using 2 x 150 bp paired-end reads. The authors' analysis ran thus. Reads were demultiplexed and collapsed into UMI-guided consensus sequences with migec v1.2.7. Using mixcr v2.1.11, the UMI consensuses were aligned to TRA and TRB V and J templates and assembled into clonotypes. A clonotype was counted as expanded or contracted only when both edgeR and NoisET called the clonotype significant, with the noise models trained on biological replicates. For edgeR calls, a false discovery rate-adjusted p below 0.01 and a log2 fold-change threshold of 1 were applied. As an exploratory analysis of dynamics, PCA with hierarchical clustering was applied to max-normalized trajectories of the 1000 most abundant clonotypes. The CD4 or CD8 phenotype of responding clones was assigned using the separately sequenced CD4+ and CD8+ repertoires. In TCRdb, the public reads were trimmed at Q25 with fastp and aligned with MiXCR, with productive beta chains retained. Entries are consolidated by CDR3 protein sequence, retaining the most common genes and DNA. In this record, the V and J calls reflect TCRdb's handling and not the investigators' own analysis. The sample profile shows approximately 260,000 distinct CDR3 sequences; over 15% of them were found once. Roughly 23% of the sample is taken by the ten largest.

About this clonotype itself: Which antigen it targets is not known. Per-nucleotide qualities are absent, and no much larger clonotype sits a single base away.

The CDR3 measures 18 amino acids from cysteine to phenylalanine. Solely the CDR3 DNA is kept, with 54 bases framed from the first base. V and J are truncated by 6 bases and 0 bases respectively, leaving an intervening sequence of 23 bases. Based on the germline V gene (reference sequence), the CDR1 and CDR2 sequences are DFQATT and SNEGSKA. This clonotype was obtained from a young man who had mild COVID-19 (a few samples of this study predate the infection). The sample titles of this study are shuffled in the database, so cell type and time point are left out; the donor was told from shared clones. Sequencing was performed on PBMCs or a T cell subset sorted from them (not recorded which). The rearrangement joined TRBV20-1 to TRBJ1-4, and perhaps TRBD1 as D gene, on 5 matching bases. CDR3 loop: CSADGVTGTAATNEKLFF. The sequenced DNA: TGCAGTGCCGACGGAGTTACCGGGACGGCTGCAACTAATGAAAAACTGTTTTTT.